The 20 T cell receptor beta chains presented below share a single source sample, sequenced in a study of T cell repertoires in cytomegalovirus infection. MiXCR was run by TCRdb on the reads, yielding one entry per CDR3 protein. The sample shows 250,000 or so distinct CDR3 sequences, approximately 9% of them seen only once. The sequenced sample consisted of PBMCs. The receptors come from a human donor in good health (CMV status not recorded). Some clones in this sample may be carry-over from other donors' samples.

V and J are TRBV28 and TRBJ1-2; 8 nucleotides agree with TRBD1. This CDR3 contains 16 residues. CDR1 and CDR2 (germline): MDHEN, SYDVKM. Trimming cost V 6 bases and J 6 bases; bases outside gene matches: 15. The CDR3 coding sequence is TGTGCCAGCAGATTCCCCCCCGGGACAGGACGCAATGGCTACACCTTC. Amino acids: CASRFPPGTGRNGYTF.

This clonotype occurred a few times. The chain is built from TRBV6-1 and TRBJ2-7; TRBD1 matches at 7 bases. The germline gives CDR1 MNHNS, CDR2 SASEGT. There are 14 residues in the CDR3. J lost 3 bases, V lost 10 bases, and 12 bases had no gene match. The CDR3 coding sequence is TGTGCCACGGATCCGGGACAGAGCTACTACGAGCAGTACTTC. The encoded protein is CATDPGQSYYEQYF.

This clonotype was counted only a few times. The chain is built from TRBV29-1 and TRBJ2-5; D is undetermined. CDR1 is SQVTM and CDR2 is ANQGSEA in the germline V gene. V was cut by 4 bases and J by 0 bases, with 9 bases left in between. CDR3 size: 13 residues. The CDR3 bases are TGCAGCGTTGTGGGCCAGCACCAAGAGACCCAGTACTTC. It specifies CSVVGQHQETQYF.

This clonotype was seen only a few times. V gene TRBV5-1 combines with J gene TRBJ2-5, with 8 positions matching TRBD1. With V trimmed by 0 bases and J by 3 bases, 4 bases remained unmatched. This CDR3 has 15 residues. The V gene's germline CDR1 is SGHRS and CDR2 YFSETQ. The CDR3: CASSLGDRREETQYF. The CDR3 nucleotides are TGCGCCAGCAGCTTGGGGGACAGGAGAGAAGAGACCCAGTACTTC.

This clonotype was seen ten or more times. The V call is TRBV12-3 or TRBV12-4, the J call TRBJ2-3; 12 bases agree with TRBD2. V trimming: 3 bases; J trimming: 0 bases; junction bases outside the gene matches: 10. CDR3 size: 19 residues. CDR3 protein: CASSFELAGGPGSTDTQYF. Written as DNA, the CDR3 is TGTGCCAGCAGTTTTGAGCTAGCGGGGGGGCCGGGGAGCACAGATACGCAGTATTTT.

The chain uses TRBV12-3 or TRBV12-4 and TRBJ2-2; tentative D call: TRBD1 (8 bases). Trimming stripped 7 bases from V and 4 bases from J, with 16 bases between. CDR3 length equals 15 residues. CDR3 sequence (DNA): TGTGCCAGCATCAGCGGGACAGGCCTCACCGGGGAGCTGTTTTTT. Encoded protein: CASISGTGLTGELFF.

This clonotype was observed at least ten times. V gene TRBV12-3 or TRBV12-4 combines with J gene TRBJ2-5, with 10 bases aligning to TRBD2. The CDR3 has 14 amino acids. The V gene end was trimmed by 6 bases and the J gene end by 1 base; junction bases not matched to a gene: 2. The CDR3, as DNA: TGTGCCAGCAGACTAGCGGGGTCCCAAGAGACCCAGTACTTC. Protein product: CASRLAGSQETQYF.

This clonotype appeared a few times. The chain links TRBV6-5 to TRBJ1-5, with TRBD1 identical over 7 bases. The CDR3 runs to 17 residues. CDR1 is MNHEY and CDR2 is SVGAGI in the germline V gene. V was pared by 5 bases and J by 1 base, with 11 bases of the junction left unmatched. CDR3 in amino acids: CASSLSGTEASNQPQHF. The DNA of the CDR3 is TGTGCCAGCAGTCTCTCCGGGACAGAAGCCAGCAATCAGCCCCAGCATTTT.

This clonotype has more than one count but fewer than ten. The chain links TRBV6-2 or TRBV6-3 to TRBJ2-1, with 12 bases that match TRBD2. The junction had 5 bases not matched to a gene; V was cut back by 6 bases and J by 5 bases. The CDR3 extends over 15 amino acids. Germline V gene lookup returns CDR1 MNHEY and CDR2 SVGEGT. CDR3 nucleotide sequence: TGTGCCAGCAGACCGGGACTAGCGGGTAACAATGAGCAGTTCTTC. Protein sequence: CASRPGLAGNNEQFF.

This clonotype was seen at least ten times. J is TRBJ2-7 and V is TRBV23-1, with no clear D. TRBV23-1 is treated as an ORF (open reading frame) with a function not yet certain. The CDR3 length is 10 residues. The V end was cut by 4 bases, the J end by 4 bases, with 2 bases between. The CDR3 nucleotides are TGCGCCAGCAGTCTATACGAGCAGTACTTC. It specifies CASSLYEQYF.

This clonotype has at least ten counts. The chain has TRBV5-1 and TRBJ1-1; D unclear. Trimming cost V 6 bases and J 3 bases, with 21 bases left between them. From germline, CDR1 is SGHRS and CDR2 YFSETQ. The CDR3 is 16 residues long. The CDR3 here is CASTKGDNTKDTEAFF. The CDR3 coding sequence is TGCGCCAGCACCAAAGGCGACAACACGAAGGACACTGAAGCTTTCTTT. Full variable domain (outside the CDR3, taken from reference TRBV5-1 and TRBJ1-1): KAGVTQTPRYLIKTRGQQVTLSCSPISGHRSVSWYQQTPGQGLQFLFEYFSETQRNKGNFPGRFSGRQFSNSRSEMNVSTLELGDSALYLCASTKGDNTKDTEAFFGQGTRLTVV.

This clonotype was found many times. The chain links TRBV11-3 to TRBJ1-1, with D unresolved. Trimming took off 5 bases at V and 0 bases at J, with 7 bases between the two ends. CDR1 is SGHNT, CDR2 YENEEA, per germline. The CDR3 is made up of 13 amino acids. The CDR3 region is CASSQGMNTEAFF. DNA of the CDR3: TGTGCCAGCAGCCAAGGCATGAACACTGAAGCTTTCTTT.

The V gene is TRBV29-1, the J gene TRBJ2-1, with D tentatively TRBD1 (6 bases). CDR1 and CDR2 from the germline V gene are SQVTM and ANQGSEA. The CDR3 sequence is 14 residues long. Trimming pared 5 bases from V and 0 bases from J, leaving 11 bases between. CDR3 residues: CSVSQGSSYNEQFF. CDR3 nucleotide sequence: TGCAGCGTTTCGCAGGGGAGCTCCTACAATGAGCAGTTCTTC.

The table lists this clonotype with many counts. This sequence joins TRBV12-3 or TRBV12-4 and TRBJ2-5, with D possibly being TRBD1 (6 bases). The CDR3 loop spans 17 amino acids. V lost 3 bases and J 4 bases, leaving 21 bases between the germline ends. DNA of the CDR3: TGTGCCAGCAGTTTTTCCTTAGGGGGTTTCAGCCCAGAGACCCAGTACTTC. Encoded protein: CASSFSLGGFSPETQYF.

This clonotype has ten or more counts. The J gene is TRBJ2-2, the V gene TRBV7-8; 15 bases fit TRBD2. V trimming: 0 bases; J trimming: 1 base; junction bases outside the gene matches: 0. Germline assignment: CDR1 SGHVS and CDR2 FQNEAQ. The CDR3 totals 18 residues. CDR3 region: CASSLAGLAGGNTGELFF. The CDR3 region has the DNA TGTGCCAGCAGCTTAGCGGGACTAGCGGGAGGGAACACCGGGGAGCTGTTTTTT.

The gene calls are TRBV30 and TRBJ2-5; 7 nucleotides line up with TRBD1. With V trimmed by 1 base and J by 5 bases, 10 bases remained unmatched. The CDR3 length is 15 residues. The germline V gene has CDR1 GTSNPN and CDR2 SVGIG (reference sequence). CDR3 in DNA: TGTGCCTGGAGTGAAGGCAGGGGGTCGCTGGAGACCCAGTACTTC. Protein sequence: CAWSEGRGSLETQYF. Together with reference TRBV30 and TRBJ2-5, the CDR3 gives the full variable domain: SQTIHQWPATLVQPVGSPLSLECTVEGTSNPNLYWYRQAAGRGLQLLFYSVGIGQISSEVPQNLSASRPQDRQFILSSKKLLLSDSGFYLCAWSEGRGSLETQYFGPGTRLLVL.

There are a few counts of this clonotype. CDR3 in amino acids: CASSPLGTQYF. CDR3 coding DNA: TGTGCCAGCTCACCACTAGGGACCCAGTACTTC. The chain is built from TRBV18 and TRBJ2-5; D call uncertain. In germline, CDR1 is KGHSH, CDR2 LQKENI. V was pared by 1 base and J by 7 bases, with 4 bases between. This CDR3 contains 11 residues.

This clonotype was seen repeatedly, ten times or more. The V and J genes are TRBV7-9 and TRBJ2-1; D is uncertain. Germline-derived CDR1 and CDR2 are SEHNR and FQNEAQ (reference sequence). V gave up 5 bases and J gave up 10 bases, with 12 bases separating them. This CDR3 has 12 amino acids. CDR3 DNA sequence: TGTGCCAGCAGCCCCCTCCCCCCAGAGCAGTTCTTC. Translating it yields CASSPLPPEQFF.

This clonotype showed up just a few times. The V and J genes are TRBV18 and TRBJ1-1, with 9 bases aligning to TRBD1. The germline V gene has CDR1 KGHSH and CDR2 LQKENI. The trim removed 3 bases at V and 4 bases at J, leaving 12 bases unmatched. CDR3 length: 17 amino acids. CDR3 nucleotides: TGTGCCAGCTCACCCCGCCCCTGGACAGGGGATCCCACTGAAGCTTTCTTT. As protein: CASSPRPWTGDPTEAFF.

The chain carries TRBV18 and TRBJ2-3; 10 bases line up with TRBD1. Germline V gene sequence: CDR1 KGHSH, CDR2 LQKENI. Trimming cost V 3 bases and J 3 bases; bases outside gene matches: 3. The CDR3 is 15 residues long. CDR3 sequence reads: CASSPGTGVTDTQYF. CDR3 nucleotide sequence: TGTGCCAGCTCACCCGGGACAGGGGTAACAGATACGCAGTATTTT. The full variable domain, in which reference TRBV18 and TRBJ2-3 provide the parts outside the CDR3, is NAGVMQNPRHLVRRRGQEARLRCSPMKGHSHVYWYRQLPEEGLKFMVYLQKENIIDESGMPKERFSAEFPKEGPSILRIQQVVRGDSAAYFCASSPGTGVTDTQYFGPGTRLTVL.